One and the same sample provided the 23 T cell receptor beta chains below, sequenced in a study of CD8+ T cells in alopecia areata. Specified treatment: oral pan-JAK inhibitor, 5-10 mg twice daily. Isolated RNA was reverse transcribed into cDNA used as the sequencing template. This table comes from immunoSEQ multiplex PCR, and its TCRdb copy is limited to in-frame clones, with some not included. This table holds 150,000 to 200,000 clones, approximately 59% found once. The input for sequencing was CD4+ T cells sorted from blood, taken at approximately week 60, from a patient treated with tofacitinib. These receptors all come from a human donor with alopecia areata.

The sample holds a few counts of this clone. V is TRBV5-1 and J is TRBJ1-5; no clear D. CDR3 length: 13 amino acids. V lost 1 base to trimming and J lost 4 bases, with 6 bases between them. Germline values: CDR1 SGHRS, CDR2 YFSETQ. CDR3 residues: CASSLTVNQPQHF. The CDR3 coding sequence is TGCGCCAGCAGCTTGACAGTTAATCAGCCCCAGCATTTT.

The V call is TRBV2, the J call TRBJ1-2; the D is unclear. Germline V gives CDR1 SNHLY, CDR2 FYNNEI. The CDR3 is 13 residues long. V was clipped by 7 bases and J by 2 bases, with 11 bases between them. CDR3 region: CASTADGNYGYTF. The CDR3 DNA reads TGTGCCAGCACGGCGGACGGGAACTATGGCTACACCTTC.

The chain uses TRBV30 and TRBJ1-6; D unresolved. The CDR3 is 14 amino acids. The germline V gene has CDR1 GTSNPN and CDR2 SVGIG (reference sequence). V was pared by 5 bases and J by 0 bases, with 8 bases between. CDR3 nucleotide sequence: TGTGCCTGGGTAAAGGGCTCCTATAATTCACCCCTCCACTTT. Translation gives CAWVKGSYNSPLHF.

This clone was counted a few times. This chain links TRBV5-1 with TRBJ2-1; 7 nucleotides line up with TRBD1. After removal of 7 bases from V and 8 bases from J, the junction contained 12 bases not matched to a gene. Looked up from germline, CDR1 is SGHRS and CDR2 is YFSETQ. The CDR3 has 14 amino acids. The CDR3 DNA sequence: TGCGCCAGCTCTCCGGGACAGTCGGTGGATGAGCAGTTCTTC. Encoded protein: CASSPGQSVDEQFF.

V and J are TRBV7-9 and TRBJ1-1; no reliable D call. Germline V gene lookup returns CDR1 SEHNR and CDR2 FQNEAQ (reference sequence). With 0 bases removed from V and 0 bases from J, the gap between germline ends came to 5 bases. CDR3 size: 14 residues. CDR3 sequence reads: CASSLASLNTEAFF. The CDR3 DNA is TGTGCCAGCAGCTTAGCAAGCCTGAACACTGAAGCTTTCTTT.

In this sample, this clone turned up a few times. The chain has TRBV10-2 and TRBJ2-1, with 7 bases that match TRBD2. CDR1 is WSHSY, CDR2 SAAADI, per germline. The CDR3 totals 13 residues. V lost 7 bases and J lost 9; bases outside the gene matches: 9. The CDR3 sequence: CASTRLAWGEQFF. DNA of the CDR3: TGCGCCAGCACCCGACTAGCTTGGGGTGAGCAGTTCTTC.

The chain uses TRBV5-6 and TRBJ1-2; 11 bases are shared with TRBD1. V lost 2 bases, J lost 7 bases, and 7 bases stayed unmatched. The CDR3 loop spans 15 amino acids. Germline V gives CDR1 SGHDT, CDR2 YYEEEE. The CDR3 sequence is CASSFSRTGGGGYTF. Here the CDR3 DNA reads TGTGCCAGCAGCTTCTCGAGGACAGGGGGCGGTGGCTACACCTTC.

The sample holds one count of this clone. This sample also contains other DNA sequences that code for the same CDR3. The chain uses TRBV29-1 and TRBJ2-2; no clear D gene. The CDR3 is made up of 13 amino acids. Trimming shortened V by 3 bases and J by 2 bases, and 7 bases separated the two germline ends. Germline V gene lookup returns CDR1 SQVTM and CDR2 ANQGSEA. CDR3 sequence (DNA): TGCAGCGTTGAGCGGCCTAACACCGGGGAGCTGTTTTTT. Encoded protein: CSVERPNTGELFF.

The rearrangement uses TRBV5-1 and TRBJ2-6; D is undetermined. CDR3 length equals 19 residues. CDR1 and CDR2 (germline): SGHRS, YFSETQ. With 2 bases removed from V and 2 bases from J, the gap between germline ends came to 20 bases. The CDR3 reads CASSFWSTVSSPGANVLTF. CDR3 nucleotides: TGCGCCAGCAGCTTTTGGTCCACAGTTAGCTCGCCTGGGGCCAACGTCCTGACTTTC.

The chain carries TRBV30 and TRBJ1-1, with 8 bases that match TRBD1. The V segment lost 3 bases and the J segment 0 bases; nucleotides outside the gene matches: 6. This CDR3 has 15 amino acids. CDR1 GTSNPN and CDR2 SVGIG come from the germline V gene (reference sequence). The CDR3 DNA reads TGTGCCTGGAGGCCGGACAGGGTTATGAACACTGAAGCTTTCTTT. The encoded protein is CAWRPDRVMNTEAFF.

The chain couples TRBV6-5 to TRBJ2-3; no firm D call. The V end lost 6 bases, the J end lost 1 base, and 8 bases lay between the germline ends. Germline-derived CDR1 and CDR2 are MNHEY and SVGAGI. This CDR3 has 13 residues. The chain's CDR3 is CASRRPGTDTQYF. In nucleotides, the CDR3 is TGTGCCAGCAGACGACCAGGCACAGATACGCAGTATTTT.

This clone showed up just once. The rearrangement links TRBV7-2 to TRBJ2-6; D call uncertain. Germline loops: CDR1 SGHTA, CDR2 FQGNSA. CDR3 length equals 16 residues. Trimming stripped 2 bases from V and 1 base from J, with 9 bases between. The chain's CDR3 is CASSLFTSSGANVLTF. DNA for the CDR3: TGTGCCAGCAGCTTATTTACCTCATCTGGGGCCAACGTCCTGACTTTC.

This clone was counted between two and nine times. One junction end does not reproduce the germline sequence, and a read error may be involved. The chain is built from TRBV7-2 and TRBJ1-2; no definite D call. The germline V gene has CDR1 SGHTA and CDR2 FQGNSA. The CDR3 length is 13 residues. In DNA form, the CDR3 reads TGTGCCAGCAGCCTCCAAGTCCGTGACGGCTCCACCTTC. This translates into CASSLQVRDGSTF.

This clone was detected only a few times. This rearrangement joins TRBV6-6 to TRBJ1-2; the D gene is possibly TRBD1 (5 bases). Trimming stripped 2 bases from V and 3 bases from J, with 13 bases between. This CDR3 region has 15 residues. The germline V gene has CDR1 MNHNY and CDR2 SVGAGI (reference sequence). The CDR3 DNA sequence: TGTGCCAGCAGTTACGAGGGGCGGAAGGACTATGGCTACACCTTC. As protein: CASSYEGRKDYGYTF.

The chain recombines TRBV25-1 with TRBJ2-2; D may correspond to TRBD1 or TRBD2 (6 bases each). The CDR3 length is 15 residues. The V gene's germline CDR1 is MGHDK and CDR2 SYGVNS. The V gene lost 3 bases and the J gene lost 5 bases, with 13 bases spanning the gap. CDR3 protein: CASSDPGAPTGELFF. CDR3 nucleotides: TGTGCCAGCAGTGACCCGGGGGCGCCAACCGGGGAGCTGTTTTTT.

The V gene is TRBV30, the J gene TRBJ2-5; weak D call: TRBD2 (5 bases). Deletions cut 3 bases from V and 0 bases from J, with 11 bases between. Looked up from germline, CDR1 is GTSNPN and CDR2 is SVGIG (reference sequence). The CDR3 covers 14 residues. In DNA, the CDR3 is TGTGCCTGGAGAAAGAAGCGGTACCAAGAGACCCAGTACTTC. As protein: CAWRKKRYQETQYF.

This clone has a handful of counts. This sample includes further DNA sequences coding for the same CDR3. The chain recombines TRBV7-9 with TRBJ2-5; D is undetermined. Germline values: CDR1 SEHNR, CDR2 FQNEAQ (reference sequence). The CDR3 covers 15 residues. Between the trimmed V and J ends, which lost 5 bases and 2 bases, there was a span of 15 bases. The CDR3 protein is CASSLMGNIQETQYF. The CDR3 DNA reads TGTGCCAGCAGCCTAATGGGAAACATACAAGAGACCCAGTACTTC.

The rearrangement uses TRBV9 and TRBJ2-5; 10 bases fit TRBD1. CDR3 length equals 16 residues. V lost 3 bases, J lost 9 bases, and 14 bases stayed unmatched. Germline values: CDR1 SGDLS, CDR2 YYNGEE. CDR3 nucleotide sequence: TGTGCCAGCAGCGCAGACCCCGGGACAGGGGCGGGGTCCCAGTACTTC. This translates into CASSADPGTGAGSQYF.

In its sample, this clone was seen a few times. This chain links TRBV27 with TRBJ2-5; D unclear. Germline CDR1 is MNHEY and CDR2 is SMNVEV (reference sequence). The CDR3 sequence is 15 residues long. The V end lost 6 bases, the J end lost 2 bases, and 16 bases lay between the germline ends. The CDR3 loop reads CASSGLSEVQETQYF. CDR3 nucleotide sequence: TGTGCCAGCAGCGGATTGAGTGAAGTTCAAGAGACCCAGTACTTC.

The chain uses TRBV9 and TRBJ2-1, with 10 bases aligning to TRBD2. Germline CDR1 and CDR2: SGDLS and YYNGEE. Germline trimming cut 3 bases from V and 12 bases from J; bases unmatched to any gene: 9. CDR3 length: 14 amino acids. The CDR3 region has the DNA TGTGCCAGCAGCGGAGACGGTAGCGGGGGGCCGCAGTTCTTC. The encoded protein is CASSGDGSGGPQFF.

V gene TRBV15 combines with J gene TRBJ2-2, with 8 bases matching TRBD1. CDR3 size: 17 residues. V lost 3 bases to trimming and J lost 2 bases; unmatched junction nucleotides: 8. Germline V gene data show CDR1 as LNHNV and CDR2 as YYDKDF (reference sequence). The CDR3 bases are TGTGCCACCAGCAGCCGGGTAGGGACAGGAAACACCGGGGAGCTGTTTTTT. As protein: CATSSRVGTGNTGELFF.

The chain couples TRBV5-1 to TRBJ2-1; TRBD1 matches at 12 bases. The length of the CDR3 is 15 residues. Germline V gene sequence: CDR1 SGHRS, CDR2 YFSETQ. The V gene end was trimmed by 7 bases and the J gene end by 5 bases; junction bases not matched to a gene: 7. CDR3 sequence reads: CASVPGQGANNEQFF. The CDR3 DNA reads as TGCGCCAGCGTTCCGGGACAGGGGGCTAACAATGAGCAGTTCTTC.

The chain employs TRBV4-1 and TRBJ2-1; unclear D gene. The length of the CDR3 is 12 residues. Trimming took 4 bases from V and 6 from J, leaving 7 bases between them. Germline loops: CDR1 MGHRA, CDR2 YSYEKL. The CDR3 DNA follows: TGCGCCAGCAGCCCCCGGCCCAATGAGCAGTTCTTC. As protein: CASSPRPNEQFF.